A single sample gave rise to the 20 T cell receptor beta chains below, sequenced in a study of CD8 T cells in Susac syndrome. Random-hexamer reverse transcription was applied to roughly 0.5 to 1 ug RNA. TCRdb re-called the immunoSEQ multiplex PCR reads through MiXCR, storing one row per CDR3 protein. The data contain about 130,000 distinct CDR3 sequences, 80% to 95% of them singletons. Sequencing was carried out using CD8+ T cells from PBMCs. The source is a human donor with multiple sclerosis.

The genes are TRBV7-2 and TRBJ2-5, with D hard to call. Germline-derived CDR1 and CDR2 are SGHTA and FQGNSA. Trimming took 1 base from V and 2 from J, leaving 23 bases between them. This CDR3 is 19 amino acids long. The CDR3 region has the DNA TGTGCCAGCAGCTTAGTGTTGAGATCGGTGGGGTTACGGCAAGAGACCCAGTACTTC. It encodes CASSLVLRSVGLRQETQYF.

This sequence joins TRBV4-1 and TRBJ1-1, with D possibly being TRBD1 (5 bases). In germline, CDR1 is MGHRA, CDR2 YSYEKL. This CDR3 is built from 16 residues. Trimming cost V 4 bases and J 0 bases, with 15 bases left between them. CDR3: CASSPGGGGMNTEAFF. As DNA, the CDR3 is TGCGCCAGCAGCCCTGGCGGGGGGGGGATGAACACTGAAGCTTTCTTT.

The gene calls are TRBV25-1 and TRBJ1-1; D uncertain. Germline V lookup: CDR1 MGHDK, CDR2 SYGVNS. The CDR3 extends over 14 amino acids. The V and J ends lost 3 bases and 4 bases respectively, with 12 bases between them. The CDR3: CASSELGSGTEAFF. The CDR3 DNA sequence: TGTGCCAGCAGTGAGTTGGGGTCTGGCACTGAAGCTTTCTTT.

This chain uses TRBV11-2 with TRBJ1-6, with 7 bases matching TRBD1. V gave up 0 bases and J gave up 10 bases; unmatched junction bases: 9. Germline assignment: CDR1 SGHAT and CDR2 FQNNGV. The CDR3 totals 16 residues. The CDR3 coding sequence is TGTGCCAGCAGCTTAGACAGACAGGGCGAAAACTCACCCCTCCACTTT. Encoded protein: CASSLDRQGENSPLHF.

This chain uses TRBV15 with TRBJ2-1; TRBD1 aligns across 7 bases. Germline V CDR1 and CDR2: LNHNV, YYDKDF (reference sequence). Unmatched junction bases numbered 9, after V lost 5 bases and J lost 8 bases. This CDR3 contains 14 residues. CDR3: CATSHDREVDEQFF. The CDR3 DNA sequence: TGTGCCACCAGCCACGACAGGGAAGTAGATGAGCAGTTCTTC.

The CDR3 here is CASSSSGNGNQPQHF. DNA for the CDR3: TGTGCCAGCAGTTCCTCAGGGAATGGCAATCAGCCCCAGCATTTT. The genes are TRBV6-5 and TRBJ1-5; possibly TRBD1 for D (5 bases). The germline V and J ends were trimmed by 4 bases and 2 bases, with 12 bases remaining between them. The CDR3 sequence is 15 residues long. Per the germline V gene, CDR1 is MNHEY and CDR2 is SVGAGI.

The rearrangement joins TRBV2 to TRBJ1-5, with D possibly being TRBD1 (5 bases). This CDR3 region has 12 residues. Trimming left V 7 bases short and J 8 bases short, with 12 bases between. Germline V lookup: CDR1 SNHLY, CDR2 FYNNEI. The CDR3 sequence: CASNHAGEPQHF. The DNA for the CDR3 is TGTGCCAGCAACCATGCGGGGGAGCCCCAGCATTTT.

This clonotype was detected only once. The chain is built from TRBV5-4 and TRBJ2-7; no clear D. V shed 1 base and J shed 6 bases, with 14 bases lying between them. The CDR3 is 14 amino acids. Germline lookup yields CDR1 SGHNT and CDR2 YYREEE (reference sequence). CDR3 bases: TGTGCCAGCAGCTTGTGGTCCCTCCGGTCCGAGCAGTACTTC. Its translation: CASSLWSLRSEQYF.

CDR3 in amino acids: CASSLTGDNQPQHF. The CDR3 DNA sequence: TGTGCCAGCAGCCTAACAGGAGACAATCAGCCCCAGCATTTT. This chain connects TRBV3-1 to TRBJ1-5; D may be TRBD1 (5 bases). Between the trimmed V and J ends, which lost 4 bases and 3 bases, there was a span of 10 bases. This CDR3 is 14 amino acids long. Germline assignment: CDR1 LGHDT and CDR2 YNNKEL (reference sequence).

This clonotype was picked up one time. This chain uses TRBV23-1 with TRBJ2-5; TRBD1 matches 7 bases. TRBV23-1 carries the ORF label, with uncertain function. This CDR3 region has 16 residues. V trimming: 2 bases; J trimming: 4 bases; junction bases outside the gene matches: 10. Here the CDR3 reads CASSQPCRQGAETQYF. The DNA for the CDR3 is TGCGCCAGCAGTCAACCATGCCGACAGGGCGCAGAGACCCAGTACTTC.

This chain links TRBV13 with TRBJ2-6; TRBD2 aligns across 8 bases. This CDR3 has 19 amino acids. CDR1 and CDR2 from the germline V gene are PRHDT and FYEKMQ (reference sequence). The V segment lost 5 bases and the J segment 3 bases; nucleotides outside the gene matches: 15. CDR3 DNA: TGTGCCAGCAGCCCCTGGGGAGCGGGAGTTCTTGATGGGGCCAACGTCCTGACTTTC. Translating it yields CASSPWGAGVLDGANVLTF.

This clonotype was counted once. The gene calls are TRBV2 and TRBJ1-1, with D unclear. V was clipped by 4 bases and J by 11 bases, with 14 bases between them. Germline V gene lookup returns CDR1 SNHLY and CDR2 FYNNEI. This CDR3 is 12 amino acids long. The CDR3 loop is CASSVVAHLAFF. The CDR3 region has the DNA TGTGCCAGCAGTGTGGTCGCGCATCTGGCTTTCTTT. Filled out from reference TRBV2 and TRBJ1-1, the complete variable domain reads EPEVTQTPSHQVTQMGQEVILRCVPISNHLYFYWYRQILGQKVEFLVSFYNNEISEKSEIFDDQFSVERPDGSNFTLKIRSTKLEDSAMYFCASSVVAHLAFFGQGTRLTVV.

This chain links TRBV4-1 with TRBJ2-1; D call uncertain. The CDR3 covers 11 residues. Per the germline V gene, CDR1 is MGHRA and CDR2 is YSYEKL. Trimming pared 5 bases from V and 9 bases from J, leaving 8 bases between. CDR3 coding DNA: TGCGCCAGCAGCACGCCCGGTGAGCAGTTCTTC. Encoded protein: CASSTPGEQFF.

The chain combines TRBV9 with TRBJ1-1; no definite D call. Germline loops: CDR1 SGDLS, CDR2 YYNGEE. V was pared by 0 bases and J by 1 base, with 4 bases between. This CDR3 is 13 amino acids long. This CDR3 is CASSVGRNTEAFF. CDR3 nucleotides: TGTGCCAGCAGCGTAGGTCGGAACACTGAAGCTTTCTTT.

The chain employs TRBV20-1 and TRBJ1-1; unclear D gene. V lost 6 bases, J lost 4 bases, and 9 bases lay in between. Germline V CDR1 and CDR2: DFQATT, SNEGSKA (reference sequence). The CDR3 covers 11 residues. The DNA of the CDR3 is TGCAGTGCCAACTGGGGCACTGAAGCTTTCTTT. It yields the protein CSANWGTEAFF.

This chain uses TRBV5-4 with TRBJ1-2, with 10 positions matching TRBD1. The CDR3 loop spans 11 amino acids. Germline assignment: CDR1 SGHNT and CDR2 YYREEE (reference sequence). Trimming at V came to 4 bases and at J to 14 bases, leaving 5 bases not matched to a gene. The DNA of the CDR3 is TGTGCCAGCAGCCTGGGACAGGGGTGGACCTTC. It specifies CASSLGQGWTF.

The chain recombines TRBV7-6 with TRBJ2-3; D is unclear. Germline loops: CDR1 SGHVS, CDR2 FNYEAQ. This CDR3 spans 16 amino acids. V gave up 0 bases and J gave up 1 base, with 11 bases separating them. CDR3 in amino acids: CASSLASPVRTDTQYF. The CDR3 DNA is TGTGCCAGCAGCTTAGCGTCTCCTGTTCGCACAGATACGCAGTATTTT. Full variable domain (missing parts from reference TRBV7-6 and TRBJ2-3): GAGVSQSPRYKVTKRGQDVALRCDPISGHVSLYWYRQALGQGPEFLTYFNYEAQQDKSGLPNDRFSAERPEGSISTLTIQRTEQRDSAMYRCASSLASPVRTDTQYFGPGTRLTVL.

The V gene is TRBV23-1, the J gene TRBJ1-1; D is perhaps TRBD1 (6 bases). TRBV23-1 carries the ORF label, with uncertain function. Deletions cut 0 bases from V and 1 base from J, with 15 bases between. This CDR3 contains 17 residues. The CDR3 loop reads CASSQSKQGERNTEAFF. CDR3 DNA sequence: TGCGCCAGCAGTCAATCGAAACAGGGCGAAAGGAACACTGAAGCTTTCTTT.

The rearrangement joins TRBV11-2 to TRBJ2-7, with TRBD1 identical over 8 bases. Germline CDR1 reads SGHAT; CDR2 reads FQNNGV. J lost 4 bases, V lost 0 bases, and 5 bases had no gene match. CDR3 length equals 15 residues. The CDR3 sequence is CASSLDRGRWYEQYF. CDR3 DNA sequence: TGTGCCAGCAGCTTAGACAGGGGGCGGTGGTACGAGCAGTACTTC.

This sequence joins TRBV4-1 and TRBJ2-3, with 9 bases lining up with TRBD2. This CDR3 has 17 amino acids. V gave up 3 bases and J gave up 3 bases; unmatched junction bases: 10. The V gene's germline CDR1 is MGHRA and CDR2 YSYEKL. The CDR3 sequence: CASSHPLAGKRTDTQYF. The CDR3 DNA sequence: TGCGCCAGCAGCCATCCTCTAGCGGGAAAAAGAACAGATACGCAGTATTTT.